The sequence of this T cell receptor (beta chain) was determined in a study of neurological immune-mediated disorders. Findings and caveats of the study: There were no CDR3 amino acid sequences shared by expanded clones across subjects, a result suggesting private repertoires in all groups.

At least ten counts were recorded for this clonotype. Its specificity is unknown. Germline V gene data show CDR1 as MDHEN and CDR2 as SYDVKM. V gave up 2 bases and J gave up 4 bases; unmatched junction bases: 4. The CDR3 is made up of 14 amino acids. In TCRdb, the 5' RACE reads were re-called with MiXCR into one record per CDR3 protein. The sample lists approximately 77,000 distinct CDR3 sequences; approximately 9.4% were seen once. Unsorted libraries were derived from 2 million PBMCs stored at -80 C. This receptor was taken from a man between 45 and 60 years old in good health. The chain recombines TRBV28 with TRBJ2-7; TRBD2 matches 8 bases. The sequenced sample consisted of PBMCs. The chain's CDR3 is CASSLGGGNYEQYF. The CDR3 nucleotides are TGTGCCAGCAGTTTAGGCGGGGGGAATTACGAGCAGTACTTC.